Listed below are T cell receptor beta chains from one sample, sequenced in a study of Tregs in tolerant kidney transplant recipients. Sequencing used immunoSEQ multiplex PCR; TCRdb keeps in-frame clones, though not all of them. The data hold some 20,000 clones, with about three fifths observed a single time. The antigens of these receptors remain unknown. Sequencing was done on a sample of Tregs from blood cultured with allogeneic cells. The receptors come from a human donor in good health. The CDR3 runs from the conserved cysteine through the conserved F or W. The D gene is left open where the match is weak. A clone size is listed for some rows: how often the clone was seen (once, few, many), or a class if it is expanded.

d_call,cdr3_length,v_call,j_call,clone_size,cdr3_aa,cdr3_nt
TRBD2,14,TRBV19,TRBJ2-1,few,CASSGTSRFNEQFF,TGTGCCAGTAGTGGGACTAGTCGGTTCAATGAGCAGTTCTTC
-,13,TRBV2,TRBJ1-5,-,CASSVGVEQPQHF,TGTGCCAGCAGTGTAGGGGTCGAGCAGCCCCAGCATTTT
-,17,TRBV30,TRBJ2-4,-,CAWSTGTPGWAKNIQYF,TGTGCCTGGAGTACCGGGACGCCGGGATGGGCCAAAAACATTCAGTACTTC
-,12,TRBV30,TRBJ1-2,-,CAWGTNNYGYTF,TGTGCCTGGGGGACAAACAACTATGGCTACACCTTC
TRBD2,15,TRBV9,TRBJ2-7,few,CASSVHSGGTYEQYF,TGTGCCAGCAGCGTACATAGCGGGGGAACCTACGAGCAGTACTTC
TRBD2,16,TRBV11-3,TRBJ2-1,-,CASSLGSGGAYNEQFF,TGTGCCAGCAGCTTAGGAAGCGGGGGGGCCTACAATGAGCAGTTCTTC
-,15,TRBV2,TRBJ1-4,-,CASSEVRQGREKLFF,TGTGCCAGCAGTGAAGTACGGCAGGGGCGAGAAAAACTGTTTTTT
-,12,TRBV7-9,TRBJ2-5,-,CASSVVRETQYF,TGTGCCAGCAGCGTAGTTAGGGAGACCCAGTACTTC
TRBD1,17,TRBV5-5,TRBJ1-1,-,CASSLGTALFMNTEAFF,TGTGCCAGCAGCCTAGGGACAGCCTTGTTCATGAACACTGAAGCTTTCTTT
-,14,TRBV19,TRBJ1-1,-,CASSIDFYNTEAFF,TGTGCCAGTAGTATTGACTTCTACAACACTGAAGCTTTCTTT
-,15,TRBV5-1,TRBJ2-1,-,CATRPLGASYNEQFF,TGCGCCACACGGCCTCTTGGGGCCTCCTACAATGAGCAGTTCTTC
-,11,TRBV5-4,TRBJ1-2,few,CASRRSEGYTF,TGTGCCAGCAGGAGATCGGAGGGCTACACCTTC
-,15,TRBV18,TRBJ1-1,-,CASSPRGGLGTEAFF,TGTGCCAGCTCTCCTCGAGGGGGGTTGGGCACTGAAGCTTTCTTT
TRBD1,15,TRBV19,TRBJ1-1,-,CASKPGQGAGTEAFF,TGTGCCAGTAAACCGGGACAGGGGGCTGGCACTGAAGCTTTCTTT
TRBD2,17,TRBV30,TRBJ2-3,few,CAWSWTRTSGSTDTQYF,TGTGCCTGGAGCTGGACTAGGACTAGCGGTAGCACAGATACGCAGTATTTT
TRBD1,11,TRBV6-1,TRBJ2-1,few,CASSVRTGQFF,TGTGCCAGCAGTGTGAGGACAGGGCAGTTCTTC
-,16,TRBV5-1,TRBJ2-2,-,CASSLGTALGTGELFF,TGCGCCAGCAGCTTGGGGACAGCCCTCGGGACCGGGGAGCTGTTTTTT
-,12,TRBV2,TRBJ1-1,medium-sized,CASRPDRTEAFF,TGTGCCAGCAGACCTGACCGCACTGAAGCTTTCTTT
-,13,TRBV4-1,TRBJ1-1,-,CASSRAGVELAFF,TGCGCCAGCAGCCGAGCAGGTGTTGAATTGGCTTTCTTT
-,15,TRBV9,TRBJ1-3,-,CASWTRVGSGNTIYF,TGTGCCAGCTGGACCCGGGTGGGGTCTGGAAACACCATATATTTT
-,14,TRBV18,TRBJ2-3,once,CASSPSGPRDTQYF,TGTGCCAGCTCGCCATCGGGGCCGAGAGATACGCAGTATTTT
-,10,TRBV10-2,TRBJ2-2,-,CASGRGELFF,TGCGCCAGCGGGAGGGGGGAGCTGTTTTTT
TRBD2,15,TRBV7-9,TRBJ2-4,-,CASSRTSGNKNIQYF,TGTGCCAGCAGTCGGACTAGCGGGAACAAAAACATTCAGTACTTC
TRBD1,16,TRBV5-6,TRBJ2-2,-,CASSWKGTGNTGELFF,TGTGCCAGCAGCTGGAAGGGGACAGGGAACACCGGGGAGCTGTTTTTT
-,16,TRBV7-9,TRBJ2-1,-,CASSRRAPSSYNEQFF,TGTGCCAGCAGCAGACGGGCCCCGAGCTCCTACAATGAGCAGTTCTTC
-,12,TRBV7-3,TRBJ2-2,-,CASGGNTGELFF,TGTGCCAGCGGGGGTAACACCGGGGAGCTGTTTTTT